The 26 T cell receptor beta chains listed next were all sequenced from one sample in a study of OX40 agonist ivuxolimab in advanced cancers. Some clones are missing from TCRdb's copy, which holds only in-frame ones; the method was immunoSEQ multiplex PCR. The table records more than 60,000 clones, around 87% of them present only once. The specimen comprised CD4+ or CD8+ T cells sorted from blood, sampled in a trial of the OX40 agonist ivuxolimab. The receptors stem from an adult with an advanced solid tumor such as melanoma, head and neck, liver or kidney cancer.

The V gene is TRBV9, the J gene TRBJ1-2; D is undetermined. The CDR3 is made up of 15 amino acids. The germline V gene encodes CDR1 SGDLS and CDR2 YYNGEE. The V gene lost 3 bases and the J gene lost 5 bases, with 17 bases spanning the gap. CDR3 nucleotide sequence: TGTGCCAGCAGCGAGGCGGCGGGCGGCAGATATGGCTACACCTTC. This encodes CASSEAAGGRYGYTF.

This clone was recorded a few times. This chain links TRBV30 with TRBJ1-1; D remains ambiguous. Trimming stripped 4 bases from V and 4 bases from J, with 7 bases between. In germline, CDR1 is GTSNPN, CDR2 SVGIG (reference sequence). This CDR3 is 11 amino acids long. The CDR3 DNA reads TGTGCCTGGACTTTCCTCACTGAAGCTTTCTTT. Protein product: CAWTFLTEAFF.

V usage is TRBV10-3 and J usage is TRBJ1-6; TRBD1 is a possible D gene (6 bases). This CDR3 has 17 residues. Per germline, CDR1 ENHRY and CDR2 SYGVKD. Trimming removed 0 bases at V and 9 bases at J, with 18 bases between. The CDR3 DNA follows: TGTGCCATCAGTGAGTCAGGGGCCGGGGGCCGCAGTTCACCCCTCCACTTT. Translated, it gives CAISESGAGGRSSPLHF.

This chain uses TRBV7-8 with TRBJ1-1, with D uncertain. CDR3 length: 12 residues. V was shortened by 2 bases and J by 5 bases, with 6 bases between the two germline ends. The V gene's germline CDR1 is SGHVS and CDR2 FQNEAQ. CDR3 in amino acids: CASSLSLTEAFF. CDR3 DNA: TGTGCCAGCAGCTTATCGTTAACTGAAGCTTTCTTT.

J is TRBJ2-3 and V is TRBV7-2; D is possibly TRBD2 (7 bases). The CDR3 spans 13 residues. The V and J ends lost 5 bases and 5 bases respectively, with 11 bases between them. Germline V gene sequence: CDR1 SGHTA, CDR2 FQGNSA. CDR3 nucleotides: TGTGCCAGCAGCCAAGGGGGGGAAGATACGCAGTATTTT. It is translated as CASSQGGEDTQYF.

CDR3 coding DNA: TGTGCCAGCTCACCGGGAGTTGCCGGGGAGCTGTTTTTT. It specifies CASSPGVAGELFF. The gene calls are TRBV18 and TRBJ2-2, with a weak D call TRBD2 (5 bases). V gave up 3 bases and J gave up 6 bases, with 8 bases separating them. Per the germline V gene, CDR1 is KGHSH and CDR2 is LQKENI. CDR3 length: 13 amino acids.

The V call is TRBV28, the J call TRBJ2-7; 12 positions agree with TRBD2. Per germline, CDR1 MDHEN and CDR2 SYDVKM. The CDR3 extends over 15 amino acids. J lost 0 bases, V lost 6 bases, and 3 bases had no gene match. CDR3 DNA: TGTGCCAGCAGCGAACTAGCGGGGGGCTCCTACGAGCAGTACTTC. This encodes CASSELAGGSYEQYF. The complete variable domain, with remaining parts taken from reference TRBV28 and TRBJ2-7, reads DVKVTQSSRYLVKRTGEKVFLECVQDMDHENMFWYRQDPGLGLRLIYFSYDVKMKEKGDIPEGYSVSREKKERFSLILESASTNQTSMYLCASSELAGGSYEQYFGPGTRLTVT.

This clone was detected a few times. Other DNA sequences in this specimen translate into the identical CDR3. The chain recombines TRBV9 with TRBJ1-1, with TRBD1 identical over 7 bases. CDR1 is SGDLS, CDR2 YYNGEE, per germline. J lost 5 bases, V lost 4 bases, and 5 bases had no gene match. CDR3 length equals 13 residues. This CDR3 is CASSPGGRTEAFF. CDR3 sequence (DNA): TGTGCCAGCAGCCCAGGGGGGCGAACTGAAGCTTTCTTT. The entire variable domain, with the rest obtained from reference TRBV9 and TRBJ1-1, is as follows: DSGVTQTPKHLITATGQRVTLRCSPRSGDLSVYWYQQSLDQGLQFLIQYYNGEERAKGNILERFSAQQFPDLHSELNLSSLELGDSALYFCASSPGGRTEAFFGQGTRLTVV.

The chain combines TRBV5-1 with TRBJ2-7, with D possibly being TRBD1 (5 bases). V was pared by 4 bases and J by 2 bases, with 13 bases between. This CDR3 has 14 amino acids. CDR1 and CDR2 from the germline V gene are SGHRS and YFSETQ. The DNA for the CDR3 is TGCGCCAGCAGCCCAGGGTTTCTGGCCTACGAGCAGTACTTC. Translating gives CASSPGFLAYEQYF. The full variable domain, its missing parts supplied by reference TRBV5-1 and TRBJ2-7, is KAGVTQTPRYLIKTRGQQVTLSCSPISGHRSVSWYQQTPGQGLQFLFEYFSETQRNKGNFPGRFSGRQFSNSRSEMNVSTLELGDSALYLCASSPGFLAYEQYFGPGTRLTVT.

The chain links TRBV30 to TRBJ1-1; D gene unclear. The CDR3 has 12 amino acids. Per germline, CDR1 GTSNPN and CDR2 SVGIG (reference sequence). V gave up 4 bases and J gave up 6 bases, with 12 bases separating them. The CDR3 reads CAWTSIGAEAFF. CDR3 nucleotide sequence: TGTGCCTGGACCTCTATTGGCGCTGAAGCTTTCTTT.

The chain recombines TRBV9 with TRBJ2-3; TRBD1 agrees at 8 bases. J lost 0 bases, V lost 5 bases, and 2 bases had no gene match. This CDR3 is 14 amino acids long. The germline V gene has CDR1 SGDLS and CDR2 YYNGEE. CDR3 amino acids: CASSRTGSTDTQYF. The CDR3 DNA reads as TGTGCCAGCAGTCGGACAGGGAGCACAGATACGCAGTATTTT.

The rearrangement uses TRBV6-6 and TRBJ1-3, with D hard to call. The germline V and J ends were trimmed by 2 bases and 0 bases, with 8 bases remaining between them. CDR3 length: 15 amino acids. Germline-derived CDR1 and CDR2 are MNHNY and SVGAGI (reference sequence). The CDR3, as DNA: TGTGCCAGCAGTTACCCCCGGGGCTCTGGAAACACCATATATTTT. Encoded protein: CASSYPRGSGNTIYF.

The chain combines TRBV19 with TRBJ2-6; TRBD1 aligns across 9 bases. There are 18 residues in the CDR3. V lost 9 bases to trimming and J lost 0 bases; unmatched junction nucleotides: 12. Germline V gene lookup returns CDR1 LNHDA and CDR2 SQIVND (reference sequence). For the CDR3, the DNA is TGTGCCAGCGAAGATAGGGACAGGGTATTCTCTGGGGCCAACGTCCTGACTTTC. This gives the protein CASEDRDRVFSGANVLTF.

This clone was observed a few times. The V gene is TRBV27, the J gene TRBJ2-1; 9 bases map to TRBD2. Germline lookup yields CDR1 MNHEY and CDR2 SMNVEV (reference sequence). The trim removed 3 bases at V and 8 bases at J, leaving 8 bases unmatched. The CDR3 covers 15 residues. The CDR3: CASSFEGLALDEQFF. DNA for the CDR3: TGTGCCAGCAGTTTCGAGGGACTAGCTCTCGATGAGCAGTTCTTC.

This clone was found a few times. The chain recombines TRBV11-2 with TRBJ1-6, with D perhaps TRBD1 (5 bases). Per germline, CDR1 SGHAT and CDR2 FQNNGV. Trimming removed 5 bases at V and 7 bases at J, with 15 bases between. CDR3 length equals 15 residues. CDR3 sequence (DNA): TGTGCCAGCAGCCCCCTTCAGGGTCCCAATTCACCCCTCCACTTT. Residues: CASSPLQGPNSPLHF.

The chain joins TRBV6-5 to TRBJ1-5; TRBD1 might be the D (5 bases). Germline V gene data show CDR1 as MNHEY and CDR2 as SVGAGI. The V end was cut by 2 bases, the J end by 3 bases, with 8 bases between. This CDR3 is 14 amino acids long. The CDR3 region is CASSYRQNNQPQHF. Written as DNA, the CDR3 is TGTGCCAGCAGTTACCGACAGAACAATCAGCCCCAGCATTTT.

The J gene is TRBJ2-3, the V gene TRBV5-1; D call uncertain. The germline V gene has CDR1 SGHRS and CDR2 YFSETQ. Trimming took off 4 bases at V and 0 bases at J, with 6 bases between the two ends. The CDR3 contains 13 residues. The CDR3 region is CASSGTSTDTQYF. The CDR3 nucleotides read TGCGCCAGCAGCGGCACTAGCACAGATACGCAGTATTTT.

This clone was recorded only once. The chain employs TRBV6-5 and TRBJ2-3; D remains ambiguous. V lost 4 bases to trimming and J lost 3 bases, with 2 bases between them. Germline V lookup: CDR1 MNHEY, CDR2 SVGAGI. The CDR3 consists of 11 residues. The CDR3 region has the DNA TGTGCCAGCAGTTCGACAGATACGCAGTATTTT. Encoded protein: CASSSTDTQYF.

The chain has TRBV11-3 and TRBJ2-7; perhaps TRBD2 as D (6 bases). V gave up 1 base and J gave up 6 bases, with 10 bases separating them. This CDR3 comprises 13 residues. Germline CDR1 reads SGHNT; CDR2 reads YENEEA. CDR3 in amino acids: CASSLVLGGEQYF. In DNA, the CDR3 is TGTGCCAGCAGCTTAGTCTTGGGGGGCGAGCAGTACTTC.

The genes are TRBV29-1 and TRBJ2-7, with D possibly matching TRBD1 (6 bases). V was pared by 1 base and J by 0 bases, with 13 bases between. This CDR3 comprises 15 residues. CDR1 SQVTM and CDR2 ANQGSEA come from the germline V gene. The CDR3 DNA reads TGCAGCGTTGAAGGGGCAACAGGGAGCTCCTACGAGCAGTACTTC. It translates to CSVEGATGSSYEQYF.

V usage is TRBV6-5 and J usage is TRBJ2-7, with 8 positions matching TRBD1. CDR3 size: 15 residues. V was pared by 7 bases and J by 1 base, with 9 bases of the junction left unmatched. Germline lookup yields CDR1 MNHEY and CDR2 SVGAGI. This CDR3 reads CASTQTGGRSYEQYF. The CDR3 coding sequence is TGTGCCAGCACCCAAACAGGGGGACGTTCCTACGAGCAGTACTTC.

The chain employs TRBV6-6 and TRBJ1-2; no clear D. This CDR3 has 13 amino acids. The germline V gene has CDR1 MNHNY and CDR2 SVGAGI (reference sequence). V was trimmed by 2 bases and J by 5 bases, leaving 9 bases between them. CDR3 sequence (DNA): TGTGCCAGCAGTTACGACCGGGGTTATGGCTACACCTTC. Translated: CASSYDRGYGYTF.

The chain joins TRBV19 to TRBJ1-5; no reliable D call. Germline V lookup: CDR1 LNHDA, CDR2 SQIVND (reference sequence). This CDR3 has 13 amino acids. This CDR3 is CASGLNLNQPQHF. The CDR3 nucleotides read TGTGCTTCGGGCCTTAACCTAAATCAGCCCCAGCATTTT.

The V and J genes are TRBV30 and TRBJ2-5, with TRBD1 matching 7 bases. Per the germline V gene, CDR1 is GTSNPN and CDR2 is SVGIG (reference sequence). The CDR3 loop spans 14 amino acids. V lost 4 bases to trimming and J lost 3 bases; unmatched junction nucleotides: 8. The CDR3 nucleotides read TGTGCCTGGACCCTCATAGACAGGGAAGAGACCCAGTACTTC. Translation gives CAWTLIDREETQYF.

V and J are TRBV19 and TRBJ1-5; the D gene is possibly TRBD1 (5 bases). The germline V gene encodes CDR1 LNHDA and CDR2 SQIVND (reference sequence). The CDR3 is 13 residues long. V lost 10 bases to trimming and J lost 3 bases, with 13 bases between them. CDR3 in amino acids: CATSRADNQPQHF. The CDR3 region has the DNA TGTGCCACCAGCAGGGCGGACAATCAGCCCCAGCATTTT.

This chain links TRBV18 with TRBJ1-5; D is perhaps TRBD1 (6 bases). The germline V gene encodes CDR1 KGHSH and CDR2 LQKENI. V was cut by 3 bases and J by 5 bases, with 8 bases left in between. The CDR3 has 13 amino acids. Here the CDR3 reads CASSPGADQPQHF. For the CDR3, the DNA is TGTGCCAGCTCACCGGGGGCTGATCAGCCCCAGCATTTT.